The 6 T cell receptor beta chains presented below share a single source sample, sequenced in a study of blood T cells in healthy people across ages. A second PCR of about 7 to 12 cycles used a sample-barcoded 5' primer and a J-beta primer mix. Each CDR3 protein gets one entry after TCRdb re-called the 5' RACE reads with MiXCR. The sample lists nearly 1 million distinct CDR3 sequences; roughly half were seen once. Material for sequencing was blood. The receptors shown here come from a woman in her sixties or seventies in good health.

This clonotype turned up a few times. The V and J genes are TRBV5-1 and TRBJ2-7, with 12 bases fitting TRBD2. J lost 1 base, V lost 0 bases, and 5 bases had no gene match. Germline CDR1 reads SGHRS; CDR2 reads YFSETQ. The CDR3 length is 17 residues. The CDR3, as DNA: TGCGCCAGCAGCTTGGCCAAGACTAGCGGGGGTTCCTACGAGCAGTACTTC. This translates into CASSLAKTSGGSYEQYF.

The chain carries TRBV4-1 and TRBJ2-4; D ambiguous. CDR3 length equals 13 residues. Trimming took off 1 base at V and 13 bases at J, with 14 bases between the two ends. Germline CDR1 reads MGHRA; CDR2 reads YSYEKL. The CDR3 protein is CASSQVVVRIQYF. The CDR3 nucleotides read TGCGCCAGCAGCCAAGTGGTCGTCCGAATCCAGTACTTC.

This clonotype came up a few times. CDR3 DNA sequence: TGCAGCGTTGAAAGACAGGGGATTTACACAGATACGCAGTATTTT. This gives the protein CSVERQGIYTDTQYF. The chain recombines TRBV29-1 with TRBJ2-3; 8 bases are shared with TRBD1. The germline V gene has CDR1 SQVTM and CDR2 ANQGSEA. The V gene end was trimmed by 2 bases and the J gene end by 2 bases; junction bases not matched to a gene: 6. This CDR3 region has 15 residues.

This clonotype was seen more than once but under ten times. DNA of the CDR3: TGTGCCAGCCAATCCACTAGTTTGTACTTTGACGAGCAGTACTTC. It translates to CASQSTSLYFDEQYF. J is TRBJ2-7 and V is TRBV28; the D gene is possibly TRBD2 (5 bases). Trimming shortened V by 8 bases and J by 5 bases, and 22 bases separated the two germline ends. From germline, CDR1 is MDHEN and CDR2 SYDVKM. This CDR3 comprises 15 residues.

The V and J genes are TRBV7-2 and TRBJ1-5; D gene ambiguous. The CDR3 extends over 13 amino acids. V gave up 3 bases and J gave up 4 bases, with 7 bases separating them. CDR1 and CDR2 from the germline V gene are SGHTA and FQGNSA. CDR3 coding DNA: TGTGCCAGCAGCTTCCAGAGAAATCAGCCCCAGCATTTT. This sequence encodes CASSFQRNQPQHF.

The sample holds a few counts of this clonotype. One junction end does not reproduce the germline sequence, and a read error may be involved. The chain employs TRBV12-3 or TRBV12-4 and TRBJ2-7, with D possibly matching TRBD2 (6 bases). The CDR3 is 13 residues long. CDR3 DNA: TGTGCCAGCAGTATAGCGGCGGACTACGAGCAGTACTTC. Protein product: CASSIAADYEQYF.